Following are 30 T cell receptor beta chains from one sample sequenced in a study of T cell responses to AZD1222 COVID-19 vaccine. Data came from immunoSEQ multiplex PCR; TCRdb stores just in-frame clones and leaves some out. Of 160,000 or so clones in the sample, approximately 91% are singletons; the top ten hold roughly 6.9%. Specimen: peripheral blood, collected after recovery from COVID-19. The receptors originated from an adult who had recovered from COVID-19.

This chain connects TRBV6-1 to TRBJ1-5; D is undetermined. Per the germline V gene, CDR1 is MNHNS and CDR2 is SASEGT. V lost 5 bases to trimming and J lost 2 bases, with 13 bases between them. The CDR3 runs 15 residues. CDR3 loop: CASSSSGGGNQPQHF. The DNA of the CDR3 is TGTGCCAGCAGTTCATCAGGCGGGGGCAATCAGCCCCAGCATTTT.

The chain is built from TRBV18 and TRBJ1-1; D is possibly TRBD1 (5 bases). V lost 7 bases and J lost 4, with 16 bases in between. CDR1 and CDR2 (germline): KGHSH, LQKENI. There are 14 residues in the CDR3. The CDR3 bases are TGTGCCAGCTTCTCCGGGGGGTCTAGCACTGAAGCTTTCTTT. Translation: CASFSGGSSTEAFF.

The V call is TRBV6-5, the J call TRBJ1-2, with D maybe TRBD1 (6 bases). CDR1 and CDR2 (germline): MNHEY, SVGAGI. V was pared by 8 bases and J by 5 bases, with 18 bases between. The CDR3 is 14 amino acids. CDR3: CASSPDSSPYGYTF. In nucleotides, the CDR3 is TGTGCCAGCTCTCCGGACAGCAGTCCTTATGGCTACACCTTC.

This clone was seen a single time. This chain links TRBV27 with TRBJ1-1; TRBD1 matches at 7 bases. V lost 3 bases and J lost 4; bases outside the gene matches: 17. This CDR3 has 18 residues. Germline lookup yields CDR1 MNHEY and CDR2 SMNVEV (reference sequence). CDR3 DNA sequence: TGTGCCAGCAGTTTGTGGGGTACAGGGGTACCGGTTGGCACTGAAGCTTTCTTT. Amino acids: CASSLWGTGVPVGTEAFF.

The chain is built from TRBV3-1 (or the pseudogene TRBV3-2) and TRBJ2-5; TRBD2 matches at 9 bases. Per germline, CDR1 LGHDT and CDR2 YNNKEL (reference sequence). J was trimmed by 2 bases and V by 0 bases; bases with no gene match: 4. There are 16 residues in the CDR3. DNA for the CDR3: TGTGCCAGCAGCCAAGACTGGCTAGCGGGACAAGAGACCCAGTACTTC. Translating it yields CASSQDWLAGQETQYF.

The sample holds one count of this clone. The chain uses TRBV2 and TRBJ2-6, with 12 bases aligning to TRBD1. This CDR3 contains 16 residues. Germline CDR1 is SNHLY and CDR2 is FYNNEI. V trimming: 8 bases; J trimming: 2 bases; junction bases outside the gene matches: 4. The CDR3 spells CASAGTGGAGANVLTF. The CDR3 DNA reads as TGTGCCAGCGCCGGGACAGGGGGCGCTGGGGCCAACGTCCTGACTTTC.

The chain joins TRBV7-9 to TRBJ1-2, with 7 bases lining up with TRBD1. Germline V gives CDR1 SEHNR, CDR2 FQNEAQ (reference sequence). The CDR3 totals 13 residues. J lost 3 bases, V lost 10 bases, and 8 bases had no gene match. The CDR3 region has the DNA TGTGCCACCCGACAGGGAAATGACTATGGCTACACCTTC. Its translation is CATRQGNDYGYTF. The full variable domain, its missing parts supplied by reference TRBV7-9 and TRBJ1-2, is DTGVSQNPRHKITKRGQNVTFRCDPISEHNRLYWYRQTLGQGPEFLTYFQNEAQLEKSRLLSDRFSAERPKGSFSTLEIQRTEQGDSAMYLCATRQGNDYGYTFGSGTRLTVV.

CDR3 nucleotides: TGTGCCATCAGTGAGTCGGCGAAGTTAGACGAGCAGTACTTC. Translating it yields CAISESAKLDEQYF. The J gene is TRBJ2-7, the V gene TRBV10-3; D is uncertain. Trimming shortened V by 0 bases and J by 5 bases, and 11 bases separated the two germline ends. This CDR3 contains 14 residues. The germline V gene has CDR1 ENHRY and CDR2 SYGVKD.

The CDR3 is CASSSGGTSARYEQYF. CDR3 DNA: TGTGCCAGCAGCTCAGGAGGGACTAGCGCTAGATACGAGCAGTACTTC. V is TRBV7-2 and J is TRBJ2-7, with 10 positions matching TRBD2. Germline-derived CDR1 and CDR2 are SGHTA and FQGNSA. With 4 bases clipped from V and 4 bases from J, the junction kept 10 bases outside the gene matches. The CDR3 runs to 16 residues.

The chain carries TRBV7-2 and TRBJ1-2; D is unclear. Trimming stripped 4 bases from V and 6 bases from J, with 15 bases between. From germline, CDR1 is SGHTA and CDR2 FQGNSA. The CDR3 loop spans 14 amino acids. CDR3 in DNA: TGTGCCAGCAGCTCACCTTTCCCGGTGGATGGCTACACCTTC. Translated: CASSSPFPVDGYTF.

This sequence joins TRBV20-1 and TRBJ2-7, with 11 bases aligning to TRBD1. The CDR3 sequence is 11 residues long. Germline lookup yields CDR1 DFQATT and CDR2 SNEGSKA (reference sequence). The CDR3 region has the DNA TGCAGCGGACAGGGGGCAGGCGAGCAGTACTTC. Translating it yields CSGQGAGEQYF.

The count of this clone is one. The rearrangement joins TRBV27 to TRBJ1-1; D unresolved. This CDR3 has 13 residues. Trimming left V 2 bases short and J 1 base short, with 5 bases between. Germline CDR1 and CDR2: MNHEY and SMNVEV (reference sequence). The CDR3 DNA reads TGTGCCAGCAGTTTAGCAGCGAACACTGAAGCTTTCTTT. This translates into CASSLAANTEAFF.

The CDR3, as DNA: TGTGCCAGTAGTATAGGGGGCCGCACAGATACGCAGTATTTT. As protein: CASSIGGRTDTQYF. J is TRBJ2-3 and V is TRBV19; a possible D gene is TRBD1 (5 bases). The CDR3 sequence is 14 residues long. V gave up 1 base and J gave up 1 base, with 6 bases separating them. CDR1 is LNHDA, CDR2 SQIVND, per germline (reference sequence).

This clone was counted once. This chain uses TRBV7-8 with TRBJ2-7; D may be TRBD1 (6 bases). This CDR3 comprises 14 residues. V lost 5 bases and J 2 bases, leaving 13 bases between the germline ends. Germline V gives CDR1 SGHVS, CDR2 FQNEAQ. CDR3 region: CASSITGNPYEQYF. For the CDR3, the DNA is TGTGCCAGCAGCATCACAGGGAATCCCTACGAGCAGTACTTC.

Remarks on this clone: A read error may account for a junction end that differs from germline. The chain employs TRBV3-1 (or the pseudogene TRBV3-2) and TRBJ2-2; TRBD2 aligns across 8 bases. The CDR3 is made up of 15 amino acids. Germline V gene sequence: CDR1 LGHDT, CDR2 YNNKEL (reference sequence). CDR3 DNA sequence: TGCCCCCCCCGCCACGGGGGGGGGAACACCGGGGAGCTGTTTTTT. Amino acids: CPPRHGGGNTGELFF.

In the case of this clone: Other DNA sequences within the sample encode an identical CDR3. The rearrangement joins TRBV9 to TRBJ1-2; 9 bases match TRBD1. In germline, CDR1 is SGDLS, CDR2 YYNGEE. V dropped 0 bases and J dropped 5; count of bases not matched to a gene: 8. There are 16 residues in the CDR3. The CDR3 is CASSVDGPGQGYGYTF. The CDR3 region has the DNA TGTGCCAGCAGCGTAGACGGACCGGGACAGGGTTATGGCTACACCTTC.

V gene TRBV25-1 combines with J gene TRBJ1-1; D may be TRBD1 (5 bases). The CDR3 extends over 15 amino acids. Deletions cut 4 bases from V and 7 bases from J, with 19 bases between. The germline V gene has CDR1 MGHDK and CDR2 SYGVNS. This CDR3 reads CASSATGTGAFEAFF. The CDR3 nucleotides are TGTGCCAGCAGTGCCACCGGGACCGGGGCTTTTGAAGCTTTCTTT.

This clone has just one count. V and J are TRBV27 and TRBJ1-6; D gene ambiguous. V was shortened by 3 bases and J by 4 bases, with 16 bases between the two germline ends. The CDR3 has 17 residues. Germline assignment: CDR1 MNHEY and CDR2 SMNVEV (reference sequence). CDR3 protein: CASSLGIVGPYNSPLHF. CDR3 nucleotide sequence: TGTGCCAGCAGTTTGGGGATTGTGGGCCCTTATAATTCACCCCTCCACTTT.

This rearrangement joins TRBV9 to TRBJ1-6; 7 bases are shared with TRBD1. Looked up from germline, CDR1 is SGDLS and CDR2 is YYNGEE. After removal of 3 bases from V and 10 bases from J, the junction contained 10 bases not matched to a gene. This CDR3 is 15 amino acids long. The CDR3 sequence is CASSATQGLGSPLHF. As DNA, the CDR3 is TGTGCCAGCAGCGCGACACAGGGGCTTGGGTCACCCCTCCACTTT.

The chain carries TRBV29-1 and TRBJ2-5; TRBD2 aligns across 11 bases. The V gene end was trimmed by 5 bases and the J gene end by 6 bases; junction bases not matched to a gene: 11. The CDR3 covers 15 residues. Per the germline V gene, CDR1 is SQVTM and CDR2 is ANQGSEA. Written as DNA, the CDR3 is TGCAGCGTTCCGAGACTAGCGGGGAGTCTAAAGACCCAGTACTTC. Its protein is CSVPRLAGSLKTQYF.

The gene calls are TRBV5-6 and TRBJ1-2; TRBD1 might be the D (5 bases). CDR3 size: 13 residues. Germline loops: CDR1 SGHDT, CDR2 YYEEEE. The germline V and J ends were trimmed by 6 bases and 7 bases, with 16 bases remaining between them. The CDR3 bases are TGTGCCAGCAATAATGGAGGGGATGCTGGCTACACCTTC. It translates to CASNNGGDAGYTF.

This clone showed up just a few times. V is TRBV19 and J is TRBJ2-7; the D is unclear. The V end was cut by 4 bases, the J end by 5 bases, with 12 bases between. CDR1 and CDR2 from the germline V gene are LNHDA and SQIVND (reference sequence). This CDR3 comprises 13 residues. DNA of the CDR3: TGTGCCAGTAGTACTTTCATTGGGGACGAGCAGTACTTC. It translates to CASSTFIGDEQYF. The entire variable domain, with the rest obtained from reference TRBV19 and TRBJ2-7, is as follows: DGGITQSPKYLFRKEGQNVTLSCEQNLNHDAMYWYRQDPGQGLRLIYYSQIVNDFQKGDIAEGYSVSREKKESFPLTVTSAQKNPTAFYLCASSTFIGDEQYFGPGTRLTVT.

The chain carries TRBV15 and TRBJ2-5, with D possibly being TRBD1 or TRBD2 (5 bases each). The germline CDR1 and CDR2 sequences are LNHNV and YYDKDF (reference sequence). Trimming left V 9 bases short and J 4 bases short, with 12 bases between. The CDR3 consists of 12 residues. DNA for the CDR3: TGTGCCACTGCCAAGGGGAGAGAGACCCAGTACTTC. Its protein is CATAKGRETQYF.

The CDR3 region is CASSTAGQGADTQYF. The CDR3 DNA is TGTGCCAGCAGTACCGCCGGACAGGGCGCAGATACGCAGTATTTT. The chain has TRBV28 and TRBJ2-3, with 8 bases fitting TRBD1. Germline V CDR1 and CDR2: MDHEN, SYDVKM. The CDR3 contains 15 residues. Trimming cost V 5 bases and J 4 bases; bases outside gene matches: 8.

This chain connects TRBV19 to TRBJ2-4; TRBD1 aligns across 9 bases. The V gene end was trimmed by 5 bases and the J gene end by 6 bases; junction bases not matched to a gene: 8. CDR3 length equals 15 residues. Germline V gene sequence: CDR1 LNHDA, CDR2 SQIVND (reference sequence). CDR3 residues: CASSFFTGGSNIQYF. In DNA, the CDR3 is TGTGCCAGTAGTTTCTTTACAGGGGGCTCAAACATTCAGTACTTC.

The chain has TRBV18 and TRBJ2-3; a weak D match, TRBD1 (5 bases). Trimming pared 2 bases from V and 2 bases from J, leaving 17 bases between. The length of the CDR3 is 17 residues. Germline lookup yields CDR1 KGHSH and CDR2 LQKENI. DNA of the CDR3: TGTGCCAGCTCACCAACGGGCACAACAGGCGTCACAGATACGCAGTATTTT. This gives the protein CASSPTGTTGVTDTQYF.

This chain joins TRBV6-1 and TRBJ2-6; TRBD2 matches at 7 bases. The CDR3 extends over 15 amino acids. V lost 2 bases to trimming and J lost 4 bases; unmatched junction nucleotides: 2. Germline V gives CDR1 MNHNS, CDR2 SASEGT. In DNA form, the CDR3 reads TGTGCCAGCAGTGAACGGGGGGACGGGGCCAACGTCCTGACTTTC. Amino acid sequence: CASSERGDGANVLTF.

This chain connects TRBV27 to TRBJ2-7; no firm D call. The V end lost 6 bases, the J end lost 6 bases, and 18 bases lay between the germline ends. The CDR3 is made up of 14 amino acids. From germline, CDR1 is MNHEY and CDR2 SMNVEV (reference sequence). CDR3 DNA: TGTGCCAGCAGCCTCAATCGCGGTTCAAGCGAGCAGTACTTC. It codes for CASSLNRGSSEQYF.

The gene calls are TRBV2 and TRBJ1-1; D perhaps matches TRBD1 (6 bases). Trimming took 6 bases from V and 8 from J, leaving 7 bases between them. From germline, CDR1 is SNHLY and CDR2 FYNNEI. The CDR3 length is 10 residues. The chain's CDR3 is CASRGTEAFF. In nucleotides, the CDR3 is TGTGCCAGCAGGGGGACAGAAGCTTTCTTT.

The chain joins TRBV27 to TRBJ1-2, with D possibly being TRBD1 (5 bases). CDR1 and CDR2 from the germline V gene are MNHEY and SMNVEV (reference sequence). The CDR3 loop spans 14 amino acids. V was cut by 2 bases and J by 0 bases, with 7 bases left in between. Here the CDR3 DNA reads TGTGCCAGCAGTTTACAGGGAGCTAACTATGGCTACACCTTC. Its protein is CASSLQGANYGYTF.